This TCR beta chain was sequenced during a study of T cells in localized non-small cell lung cancer. Study-level points and caveats: Sequencing was restricted to one tumor region; therefore, heterogeneity remains possible. Longer overall survival associated with higher blood T cell density; shorter survival with higher adjacent-lung clonality. Adjacent lung had a median roughly 58 of the 100 largest tumor clones.

Data came from immunoSEQ multiplex PCR; TCRdb stores just in-frame clones and leaves some out. The sample consists of 64,000 or so clones, under 90% of them appearing once. With respect to this clone: Its antigen is unidentified.

The germline CDR1 and CDR2 sequences are SGHRS and YFSETQ. The CDR3 covers 16 residues. V gave up 6 bases and J gave up 6 bases; unmatched junction bases: 11. The sequencing here drew on peripheral blood, taken before any cancer treatment. The gene calls are TRBV5-1 and TRBJ2-3; 12 bases align to TRBD2. The sequence came from a woman aged 35 to 70 with stage I lung adenocarcinoma. The CDR3, as DNA: TGCGCCAGCATGAGGCTAGCGGGGGGGCCCGAGGATACGCAGTATTTT. It translates to CASMRLAGGPEDTQYF.